Given below is one T cell receptor (beta chain) in context. This entry comes from a study of control samples from healthy donors and cancer patients. This CDR3 is built from 14 residues. J gave up 5 bases and V 5 bases, and 9 bases lay outside the gene matches. Germline V gene data show CDR1 as MNHEY and CDR2 as SVGAGI. Here immunoSEQ multiplex PCR was the method, and the copy in TCRdb shows in-frame clones only, minus some. This repertoire shows around 170,000 clones, over 85% found once; its top ten account for around 1.5%. The sequenced sample consisted of blood. This sequence was found in a young man in good health. J is TRBJ2-7 and V is TRBV6-5; 7 bases match TRBD2. The CDR3 nucleotides read TGTGCCAGCAGTCCCGGGACTAAGAATCACGAGCAGTACTTC. This codes for CASSPGTKNHEQYF.